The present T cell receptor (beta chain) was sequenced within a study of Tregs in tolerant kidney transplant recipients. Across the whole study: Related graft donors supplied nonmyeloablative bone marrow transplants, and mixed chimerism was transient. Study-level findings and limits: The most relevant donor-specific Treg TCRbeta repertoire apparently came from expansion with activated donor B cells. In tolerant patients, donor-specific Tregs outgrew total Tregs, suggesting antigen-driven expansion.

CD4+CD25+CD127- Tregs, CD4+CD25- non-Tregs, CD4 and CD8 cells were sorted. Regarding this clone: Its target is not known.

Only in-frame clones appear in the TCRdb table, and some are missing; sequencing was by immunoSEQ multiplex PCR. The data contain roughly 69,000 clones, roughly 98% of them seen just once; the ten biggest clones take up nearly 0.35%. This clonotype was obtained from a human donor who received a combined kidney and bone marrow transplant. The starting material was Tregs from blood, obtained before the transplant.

The CDR3 is CAWSGLAGIGNEQFF. The CDR3 region has the DNA TGTGCCTGGAGTGGCCTAGCGGGAATAGGCAATGAGCAGTTCTTC. V gene TRBV30 combines with J gene TRBJ2-1; 9 bases fit TRBD2. Trimming removed 1 base from V and 6 bases from J; junction bases left unmatched: 7. Germline loops: CDR1 GTSNPN, CDR2 SVGIG (reference sequence). CDR3 length equals 15 residues.